These 22 T cell receptor beta chains share one sample of origin, sequenced in a study of response to subunit inactivated influenza vaccine. TCRdb recomputed calls from the RT-PCR reads with MiXCR, one row per CDR3 protein. The repertoire has some 800,000 distinct CDR3 sequences, around 21% of them found once; the top ten carry more than 8.5%. Sequenced material: PBMCs from blood, taken 4 to 6 days after vaccination. Receptors were obtained from a man aged 50-60 years who received an inactivated influenza vaccine.

The rearrangement joins TRBV9 to TRBJ2-7, with TRBD2 identical over 8 bases. V dropped 0 bases and J dropped 3; count of bases not matched to a gene: 8. This CDR3 spans 16 amino acids. The germline V gene encodes CDR1 SGDLS and CDR2 YYNGEE. Written as DNA, the CDR3 is TGTGCCAGCAGCGTAGGATCGCCTCTAGCGGGCTACGAGCAGTACTTC. Its translation: CASSVGSPLAGYEQYF.

The rearrangement links TRBV6-2 or TRBV6-3 to TRBJ2-7, with 7 nucleotides matching TRBD1. Germline loops: CDR1 MNHEY, CDR2 SVGEGT. CDR3 size: 15 residues. V lost 8 bases, J lost 3 bases, and 13 bases stayed unmatched. The CDR3 loop reads CASGDRKWPFYEQYF. The DNA for the CDR3 is TGTGCCAGCGGGGACAGAAAGTGGCCTTTCTACGAGCAGTACTTC.

The rearrangement links TRBV6-1 to TRBJ2-5; 14 bases are a match to TRBD2. J lost 7 bases, V lost 6 bases, and 7 bases had no gene match. The CDR3 is made up of 15 amino acids. Looked up from germline, CDR1 is MNHNS and CDR2 is SASEGT. CDR3 residues: CASSSGLAGGGTQYF. CDR3 nucleotides: TGTGCCAGCAGCTCCGGACTAGCGGGAGGAGGGACCCAGTACTTC.

This clonotype was seen more than once but under ten times. This chain links TRBV20-1 with TRBJ2-3; D may be TRBD1 (6 bases). The CDR3 runs 15 residues. Trimming shortened V by 2 bases and J by 1 base, and 13 bases separated the two germline ends. Germline CDR1 and CDR2: DFQATT and SNEGSKA (reference sequence). In DNA form, the CDR3 reads TGCAGTGCTAGAACTCAGGGGAAGGGCACAGATACGCAGTATTTT. It encodes CSARTQGKGTDTQYF.

This rearrangement joins TRBV7-3 to TRBJ2-7, with 11 bases identical to TRBD2. V was pared by 0 bases and J by 5 bases, with 6 bases of the junction left unmatched. CDR1 and CDR2 (germline): SGHTA, FQGTGA. The CDR3 runs to 16 residues. The CDR3 DNA follows: TGTGCCAGCAGCTTAACTTACGCGGGACTAGCGGACGAGCAGTACTTC. It is translated as CASSLTYAGLADEQYF. Together with reference TRBV7-3 and TRBJ2-7, the CDR3 gives the full variable domain: GAGVSQTPSNKVTEKGKYVELRCDPISGHTALYWYRQSLGQGPEFLIYFQGTGAADDSGLPNDRFFAVRPEGSVSTLKIQRTERGDSAVYLCASSLTYAGLADEQYFGPGTRLTVT.

The V and J genes are TRBV19 and TRBJ1-2, with unresolved D. Germline loops: CDR1 LNHDA, CDR2 SQIVND (reference sequence). V dropped 3 bases and J dropped 9 bases, with 20 bases sitting between them. The CDR3 totals 15 residues. The CDR3 protein is CASSMVREGIGSYTF. In DNA, the CDR3 is TGTGCCAGTAGTATGGTACGGGAAGGAATTGGAAGCTACACCTTC.

CDR3 bases: TGTGCCAGCAGCTCTATCAGACAGGGGGCAATCGAGACCCAGTACTTC. The encoded protein is CASSSIRQGAIETQYF. This chain connects TRBV27 to TRBJ2-5; 10 positions match TRBD1. The CDR3 runs 16 residues. V dropped 6 bases and J dropped 5; count of bases not matched to a gene: 12. Germline CDR1 reads MNHEY; CDR2 reads SMNVEV (reference sequence).

The chain uses TRBV4-2 and TRBJ2-2; the D gene is possibly TRBD1 (5 bases). Germline V gene lookup returns CDR1 LGHNA and CDR2 YNFKEQ. CDR3 length equals 17 residues. V lost 0 bases and J 4 bases, leaving 15 bases between the germline ends. CDR3 protein: CASSQDIGGRATGELFF. In DNA form, the CDR3 reads TGTGCCAGCAGCCAAGATATCGGCGGCAGGGCCACCGGGGAGCTGTTTTTT.

The V and J genes are TRBV7-9 and TRBJ2-5, with 12 bases lining up with TRBD2. Germline V gives CDR1 SEHNR, CDR2 FQNEAQ (reference sequence). V shed 6 bases, J shed 5 bases, and the junction held 7 bases outside the gene matches. The CDR3 runs 15 residues. The CDR3 sequence: CASRETSGSTETQYF. In DNA form, the CDR3 reads TGTGCCAGCAGGGAGACTAGCGGGAGCACGGAGACCCAGTACTTC.

This clonotype appeared once. This chain connects TRBV4-3 to TRBJ2-1; 11 bases fit TRBD2. The CDR3 runs 15 residues. Germline CDR1 and CDR2: LGHNA and YSLEER. V gave up 5 bases and J gave up 4 bases; unmatched junction bases: 4. CDR3 residues: CASSTGLAVYNEQFF. The CDR3 DNA is TGCGCCAGCAGCACGGGACTAGCGGTTTACAATGAGCAGTTCTTC.

The sample holds a few counts of this clonotype. J is TRBJ2-5 and V is TRBV20-1; D is perhaps TRBD1 (5 bases). Germline lookup yields CDR1 DFQATT and CDR2 SNEGSKA (reference sequence). V dropped 5 bases and J dropped 4 bases, with 20 bases sitting between them. The CDR3 runs to 15 residues. The CDR3 DNA sequence: TGCAGTGCTCAATCTGGGGCCGGACGCACAGAGACCCAGTACTTC. Its protein product is CSAQSGAGRTETQYF.

This clonotype came up once. A much larger clonotype is one base distant, so this may be a read error. This chain links TRBV29-1 with TRBJ2-7, with TRBD2 matching 8 bases. Germline CDR1 is SQVTM and CDR2 is ANQGSEA. V lost 2 bases to trimming and J lost 6 bases; unmatched junction nucleotides: 6. The CDR3 has 13 residues. Written as DNA, the CDR3 is TGCAGCGTTGAAAAACTAGCGGTTGGCGAGCAGTACTTC. Amino acid sequence: CSVEKLAVGEQYF.

The chain has TRBV12-3 or TRBV12-4 and TRBJ1-2; TRBD1 is a possible D gene (6 bases). V lost 7 bases, J lost 2 bases, and 11 bases lay in between. The CDR3 runs 13 residues. For the CDR3, the DNA is TGTGCCAGCACTAACAGGGACAACTATGGCTACACCTTC. Translation gives CASTNRDNYGYTF.

The chain's CDR3 is CASSSKRVLRQTYEQYF. CDR3 bases: TGTGCCAGCAGCAGTAAGAGGGTCTTGAGACAGACCTACGAGCAGTACTTC. The chain has TRBV21-1 and TRBJ2-7; the table's TRBD1 call for D was not verified on the DNA. TRBV21-1 is classified as a pseudogene. The CDR3 is 17 amino acids.

This clonotype was picked up a small number of times. The V gene is TRBV10-3, the J gene TRBJ2-6; TRBD2 agrees at 7 bases. Germline V CDR1 and CDR2: ENHRY, SYGVKD. The CDR3 sequence is 16 residues long. V dropped 3 bases and J dropped 0; count of bases not matched to a gene: 2. The CDR3 DNA is TGTGCCATCAGTGATGGGGGGGGCTCTGGGGCCAACGTCCTGACTTTC. This encodes CAISDGGGSGANVLTF.

This clonotype was counted a few times. The rearrangement joins TRBV20-1 to TRBJ2-7; TRBD2 agrees at 8 bases. The CDR3 contains 15 residues. CDR1 is DFQATT, CDR2 SNEGSKA, per germline (reference sequence). J lost 5 bases, V lost 2 bases, and 11 bases had no gene match. The CDR3 region is CSARSPREGLNEQYF. The CDR3 nucleotides are TGCAGTGCTAGAAGCCCACGGGAGGGCCTCAACGAGCAGTACTTC.

This clonotype was found a few times. The rearrangement links TRBV20-1 to TRBJ2-5; D is ambiguous. V lost 5 bases and J lost 2, with 15 bases in between. The germline V gene has CDR1 DFQATT and CDR2 SNEGSKA (reference sequence). The CDR3 length is 14 residues. The CDR3 loop is CSASSRGWQETQYF. CDR3 DNA sequence: TGCAGTGCTTCCTCCCGCGGATGGCAAGAGACCCAGTACTTC.

The V and J genes are TRBV3-1 and TRBJ2-4; D is unclear. Trimming removed 0 bases at V and 5 bases at J, with 2 bases between. Germline CDR1 LGHDT, CDR2 YNNKEL (reference sequence). CDR3 size: 12 residues. The CDR3 spells CASSQDQNIQYF. CDR3 coding DNA: TGTGCCAGCAGCCAAGATCAAAACATTCAGTACTTC.

The rearrangement links TRBV4-2 to TRBJ2-7; D might be TRBD1 or TRBD2, each matching 6 bases. Germline loops: CDR1 LGHNA, CDR2 YNFKEQ. The CDR3 has 15 residues. With 1 base removed from V and 1 base from J, the gap between germline ends came to 11 bases. CDR3 sequence reads: CASSQAQGTSYEQYF. As DNA, the CDR3 is TGTGCCAGCAGCCAAGCTCAGGGGACTTCCTACGAGCAGTACTTC.

This clonotype was observed once. The chain is built from TRBV7-9 and TRBJ2-5; D gene unclear. In germline, CDR1 is SEHNR, CDR2 FQNEAQ (reference sequence). The CDR3 sequence is 14 residues long. Trimming removed 5 bases at V and 0 bases at J, with 10 bases between. DNA for the CDR3: TGTGCCAGCAGCGGCCCAGTCAACCAAGAGACCCAGTACTTC. Translated, it gives CASSGPVNQETQYF.

This clonotype occurred a few times. The V and J genes are TRBV29-1 and TRBJ2-2, with 8 bases fitting TRBD2. V trimming: 4 bases; J trimming: 5 bases; junction bases outside the gene matches: 6. Germline V gives CDR1 SQVTM, CDR2 ANQGSEA. The CDR3 extends over 14 amino acids. The CDR3 sequence: CSVGSGGQTGELFF. CDR3 coding DNA: TGCAGCGTTGGGTCGGGGGGGCAAACCGGGGAGCTGTTTTTT.

The rearrangement joins TRBV6-5 to TRBJ2-2; D gene unclear. The V and J ends lost 2 bases and 6 bases respectively, with 10 bases between them. The germline V gene has CDR1 MNHEY and CDR2 SVGAGI. This CDR3 has 14 residues. CDR3 in DNA: TGTGCCAGCAGTTACCACCCGGACGCCGGGGAGCTGTTTTTT. Translated, it gives CASSYHPDAGELFF.